Following are 27 T cell receptor beta chains from one sample sequenced in a study of blood T cell repertoires in COVID-19. Assay: immunoSEQ multiplex PCR; the TCRdb copy retains only in-frame clones and omits some. Of about 160,000 clones in the sample, almost 85% were seen once. Sequenced input: peripheral blood. These receptors originate from a young man with active or convalescent COVID-19.

The genes are TRBV27 and TRBJ2-7; no reliable D call. Germline V lookup: CDR1 MNHEY, CDR2 SMNVEV (reference sequence). The V end lost 1 base, the J end lost 0 bases, and 10 bases lay between the germline ends. CDR3 length: 15 residues. This CDR3 reads CASSLFATSSYEQYF. In DNA, the CDR3 is TGTGCCAGCAGTTTATTCGCCACAAGCTCCTACGAGCAGTACTTC.

Of note for this clone: One end of the junction fails to match germline, which may point to a read error. This sequence joins TRBV7-7 and TRBJ1-3; TRBD1 might be the D (6 bases). Germline lookup yields CDR1 SSHAT and CDR2 FNYEAQ (reference sequence). This CDR3 region has 17 residues. CDR3 region: CASSFSPPGASGNTIYF. The CDR3 coding sequence is TGTGCTAGCAGCTTCTCCCCTCCAGGGGCATCTGGAAACACCATATATTTT. Together with reference TRBV7-7 and TRBJ1-3, the CDR3 gives the full variable domain: GAGVSQSPRYKVTKRGQDVTLRCDPISSHATLYWYQQALGQGPEFLTYFNYEAQPDKSGLPSDRFSAERPEGSISTLTIQRTEQRDSAMYRCASSFSPPGASGNTIYFGEGSWLTVV.

The chain joins TRBV5-1 to TRBJ1-2; D is unclear. The V end was cut by 0 bases, the J end by 2 bases, with 8 bases between. This CDR3 spans 14 amino acids. In germline, CDR1 is SGHRS, CDR2 YFSETQ. The CDR3 coding sequence is TGCGCCAGCAGCTTGGTTGCCAGAAACTATGGCTACACCTTC. Its protein is CASSLVARNYGYTF.

This clone was picked up one time. The CDR3 sequence: CASSSTGGPSGNTIYF. The CDR3 nucleotides read TGTGCCAGCAGCTCCACAGGGGGCCCCTCTGGAAACACCATATATTTT. The chain links TRBV5-6 to TRBJ1-3; 9 bases align to TRBD1. V lost 3 bases to trimming and J lost 0 bases; unmatched junction nucleotides: 4. Germline assignment: CDR1 SGHDT and CDR2 YYEEEE. This CDR3 is 16 amino acids long.

This chain joins TRBV6-1 and TRBJ1-4; D not certain. Trimming removed 3 bases at V and 4 bases at J, with 6 bases between. CDR3 length: 13 residues. Germline CDR1 reads MNHNS; CDR2 reads SASEGT. Here the CDR3 reads CASSDMSNEKLFF. The DNA of the CDR3 is TGTGCCAGCAGTGACATGAGTAATGAAAAACTGTTTTTT.

The chain employs TRBV7-2 and TRBJ2-4; D remains ambiguous. Germline V lookup: CDR1 SGHTA, CDR2 FQGNSA. The CDR3 is 12 residues long. The ends were cut back, 8 bases at V and 5 bases at J, with 10 bases in the middle. CDR3 protein: CASGGVENIQYF. For the CDR3, the DNA is TGTGCCAGCGGCGGAGTGGAAAACATTCAGTACTTC.

The chain has TRBV27 and TRBJ2-2; tentatively, D is TRBD2 (6 bases). Between the trimmed V and J ends, which lost 1 base and 1 base, there was a span of 22 bases. Germline assignment: CDR1 MNHEY and CDR2 SMNVEV (reference sequence). This CDR3 is 20 amino acids long. CDR3 sequence: CASSLYFSLGASVNTGELFF. The CDR3 DNA reads TGTGCCAGCAGTTTATACTTTTCACTAGGGGCTAGCGTGAACACCGGGGAGCTGTTTTTT.

The CDR3 DNA reads as TGTGCCAGCAGCTTAGTCGCTGAAGCTTTCTTT. It encodes CASSLVAEAFF. The chain couples TRBV11-2 to TRBJ1-1; no definite D call. The CDR3 loop spans 11 amino acids. Germline-derived CDR1 and CDR2 are SGHAT and FQNNGV. Trimming left V 1 base short and J 6 bases short, with 3 bases between.

The chain carries TRBV4-1 and TRBJ1-4; D ambiguous. Trimming stripped 4 bases from V and 5 bases from J, with 20 bases between. CDR1 and CDR2 (germline): MGHRA, YSYEKL. The CDR3 is 17 residues long. The CDR3: CASSRPSWNRRNEKLFF. CDR3 DNA: TGCGCCAGCAGCCGCCCGAGCTGGAACAGAAGAAATGAAAAACTGTTTTTT.

This clone was counted only a few times. The rearrangement uses TRBV5-1 and TRBJ2-2; tentatively, D is TRBD2 (5 bases). The CDR3 has 16 residues. The V gene lost 4 bases and the J gene lost 0 bases, with 13 bases spanning the gap. In germline, CDR1 is SGHRS, CDR2 YFSETQ. The CDR3 sequence is CASSDQAETNTGELFF. CDR3 DNA sequence: TGCGCCAGCAGCGACCAAGCGGAGACGAACACCGGGGAGCTGTTTTTT.

The chain combines TRBV29-1 with TRBJ1-2; D is possibly TRBD1 (5 bases). Germline loops: CDR1 SQVTM, CDR2 ANQGSEA. With 5 bases removed from V and 3 bases from J, the gap between germline ends came to 10 bases. This CDR3 is built from 12 residues. CDR3 residues: CSVLGGDYGYTF. Here the CDR3 DNA reads TGCAGCGTTTTGGGGGGTGACTATGGCTACACCTTC.

A single count supports this clone. This chain's CDR3 is CASSLNVKGAQEAFF. CDR3 DNA: TGTGCCAGCAGCTTAAATGTGAAGGGGGCACAAGAAGCTTTCTTT. The rearrangement joins TRBV7-2 to TRBJ1-1, with 7 nucleotides matching TRBD1. With V trimmed by 2 bases and J by 8 bases, 11 bases remained unmatched. This CDR3 region has 15 residues. Germline CDR1 and CDR2: SGHTA and FQGNSA.

Only a few counts were recorded for this clone. The V and J genes are TRBV19 and TRBJ1-4, with 7 positions matching TRBD1. The germline gives CDR1 LNHDA, CDR2 SQIVND (reference sequence). The CDR3 sequence is 13 residues long. J gave up 4 bases and V 6 bases, and 2 bases lay outside the gene matches. DNA for the CDR3: TGTGCCAGTAGCGACAGGGTTAATGAAAAACTGTTTTTT. It encodes CASSDRVNEKLFF. The full variable domain, with the rest looked up from reference TRBV19 and TRBJ1-4, is DGGITQSPKYLFRKEGQNVTLSCEQNLNHDAMYWYRQDPGQGLRLIYYSQIVNDFQKGDIAEGYSVSREKKESFPLTVTSAQKNPTAFYLCASSDRVNEKLFFGSGTQLSVL.

This clone appeared a single time. The V call is TRBV6-5, the J call TRBJ2-6; D perhaps matches TRBD1 (5 bases). V shed 5 bases and J shed 12 bases, with 8 bases lying between them. The germline V gene has CDR1 MNHEY and CDR2 SVGAGI. The CDR3 loop spans 11 amino acids. The CDR3 nucleotides read TGTGCCAGCAGTCAGGGAATCGTCCTGACTTTC. Its translation: CASSQGIVLTF.

CDR3 region: CAISDRQGAQGSPLHF. CDR3 bases: TGTGCCATCAGTGACCGACAGGGTGCCCAAGGGTCACCCCTCCACTTT. The chain couples TRBV10-3 to TRBJ1-6; 7 bases match TRBD1. The CDR3 runs to 16 residues. Germline CDR1 reads ENHRY; CDR2 reads SYGVKD. V shed 3 bases, J shed 10 bases, and the junction held 12 bases outside the gene matches.

This clone showed up many times. The V call is TRBV23-1, the J call TRBJ1-1, with D uncertain. TRBV23-1 is placed among ORFs of uncertain function. V lost 7 bases, J lost 4 bases, and 16 bases lay in between. CDR3 length: 14 residues. CDR3 sequence reads: CASITGGFGTEAFF. CDR3 coding DNA: TGCGCCAGCATCACCGGCGGGTTTGGCACTGAAGCTTTCTTT.

J is TRBJ1-5 and V is TRBV30; D remains ambiguous. Germline loops: CDR1 GTSNPN, CDR2 SVGIG (reference sequence). The CDR3 is 13 amino acids. Trimming took 2 bases from V and 5 from J, leaving 10 bases between them. The CDR3 coding sequence is TGTGCCTGGAGTTTTAGCCTCGATCAGCCCCAGCATTTT. It yields the protein CAWSFSLDQPQHF.

V is TRBV7-8 and J is TRBJ1-6, with a weak D call TRBD1 (5 bases). Germline lookup yields CDR1 SGHVS and CDR2 FQNEAQ. The V end lost 5 bases, the J end lost 2 bases, and 10 bases lay between the germline ends. The CDR3 covers 15 residues. The DNA of the CDR3 is TGTGCCAGCAGCCCCACACAGGCCTATAATTCACCCCTCCACTTT. Translated: CASSPTQAYNSPLHF.

The chain is built from TRBV5-4 and TRBJ1-3, with D perhaps matching TRBD1 (5 bases). CDR3 length equals 15 residues. The germline V gene has CDR1 SGHNT and CDR2 YYREEE (reference sequence). V lost 1 base to trimming and J lost 2 bases, with 10 bases between them. CDR3 DNA: TGTGCCAGCAGCTTGCAGGGCTTTCCTGGAAACACCATATATTTT. As protein: CASSLQGFPGNTIYF.

Points on this clone: The junction differs from germline at one of its ends, possibly a read error. V is TRBV27 and J is TRBJ1-1, with 10 bases fitting TRBD1. Germline loops: CDR1 MNHEY, CDR2 SMNVEV (reference sequence). The CDR3 contains 15 residues. CDR3 coding DNA: TGTGCCAGCAGTTTTACAACCGGGACAGGGGACAGGTTGATCTTT. Translated: CASSFTTGTGDRLIF.

Comment on this clone: The junction does not match germline at one end; this may be a read error. The chain combines TRBV6-4 with TRBJ1-5; perhaps TRBD1 as D (6 bases). There are 14 residues in the CDR3. Germline V gene data show CDR1 as MRHNA and CDR2 as SNTAGT. DNA of the CDR3: TGTGCCTGCAGCAGACAGGAAGGCAATCAGCCCCAGCATTTT. This codes for CACSRQEGNQPQHF.

The V gene is TRBV2, the J gene TRBJ2-2, with a weak D call TRBD1 (7 bases). Germline CDR1 SNHLY, CDR2 FYNNEI. With 6 bases removed from V and 5 bases from J, the gap between germline ends came to 22 bases. This CDR3 is built from 17 residues. The CDR3 DNA reads as TGTGCCAGCAGGGAAATGCGGACAGGCGGGACGACCGGGGAGCTGTTTTTT. It is translated as CASREMRTGGTTGELFF.

The CDR3 nucleotides are TGTGCCAGCAGCCCTTCGACAGGGGCCACTGAAGCTTTCTTT. This sequence encodes CASSPSTGATEAFF. The chain employs TRBV6-2 or TRBV6-3 and TRBJ1-1; 8 bases are shared with TRBD1. The CDR3 is made up of 14 amino acids. Germline V gene lookup returns CDR1 MNHEY and CDR2 SVGEGT. Germline trimming cut 6 bases from V and 4 bases from J; bases unmatched to any gene: 7.

The V and J genes are TRBV5-6 and TRBJ1-3; D is unresolved. V lost 0 bases and J 3 bases, leaving 4 bases between the germline ends. The germline V gene has CDR1 SGHDT and CDR2 YYEEEE. The CDR3 totals 13 residues. DNA for the CDR3: TGTGCCAGCAGCTTGGACGGTGGAAACACCATATATTTT. Its protein product is CASSLDGGNTIYF.

The chain combines TRBV19 with TRBJ2-7; possible D gene TRBD2, 6 bases. Germline V lookup: CDR1 LNHDA, CDR2 SQIVND (reference sequence). The CDR3 has 13 amino acids. V was trimmed by 7 bases and J by 3 bases, leaving 13 bases between them. The CDR3: CASKGRGLYEQYF. DNA for the CDR3: TGTGCCAGTAAAGGGCGGGGACTCTACGAGCAGTACTTC. The full variable domain, rest sourced from reference TRBV19 and TRBJ2-7, is DGGITQSPKYLFRKEGQNVTLSCEQNLNHDAMYWYRQDPGQGLRLIYYSQIVNDFQKGDIAEGYSVSREKKESFPLTVTSAQKNPTAFYLCASKGRGLYEQYFGPGTRLTVT.

V usage is TRBV6-5 and J usage is TRBJ1-5; the match to TRBD1 covers 7 bases. Trimming took 6 bases from V and 2 from J; bases not matched to a gene: 7. The CDR3 covers 15 residues. CDR1 MNHEY and CDR2 SVGAGI come from the germline V gene. CDR3 nucleotide sequence: TGTGCCAGCAGCCCCAGGGGGGATGGCAATCAGCCCCAGCATTTT. As protein: CASSPRGDGNQPQHF.

This clone was seen a handful of times. This chain joins TRBV6-2 or TRBV6-3 and TRBJ2-1; possibly TRBD1 for D (5 bases). With 3 bases removed from V and 6 bases from J, the gap between germline ends came to 18 bases. The CDR3 runs to 16 residues. Germline CDR1 and CDR2: MNHEY and SVGEGT. The CDR3 coding sequence is TGTGCCAGCAGTTATATCCGAACAGGTCGGCGCAATGAGCAGTTCTTC. It yields the protein CASSYIRTGRRNEQFF.